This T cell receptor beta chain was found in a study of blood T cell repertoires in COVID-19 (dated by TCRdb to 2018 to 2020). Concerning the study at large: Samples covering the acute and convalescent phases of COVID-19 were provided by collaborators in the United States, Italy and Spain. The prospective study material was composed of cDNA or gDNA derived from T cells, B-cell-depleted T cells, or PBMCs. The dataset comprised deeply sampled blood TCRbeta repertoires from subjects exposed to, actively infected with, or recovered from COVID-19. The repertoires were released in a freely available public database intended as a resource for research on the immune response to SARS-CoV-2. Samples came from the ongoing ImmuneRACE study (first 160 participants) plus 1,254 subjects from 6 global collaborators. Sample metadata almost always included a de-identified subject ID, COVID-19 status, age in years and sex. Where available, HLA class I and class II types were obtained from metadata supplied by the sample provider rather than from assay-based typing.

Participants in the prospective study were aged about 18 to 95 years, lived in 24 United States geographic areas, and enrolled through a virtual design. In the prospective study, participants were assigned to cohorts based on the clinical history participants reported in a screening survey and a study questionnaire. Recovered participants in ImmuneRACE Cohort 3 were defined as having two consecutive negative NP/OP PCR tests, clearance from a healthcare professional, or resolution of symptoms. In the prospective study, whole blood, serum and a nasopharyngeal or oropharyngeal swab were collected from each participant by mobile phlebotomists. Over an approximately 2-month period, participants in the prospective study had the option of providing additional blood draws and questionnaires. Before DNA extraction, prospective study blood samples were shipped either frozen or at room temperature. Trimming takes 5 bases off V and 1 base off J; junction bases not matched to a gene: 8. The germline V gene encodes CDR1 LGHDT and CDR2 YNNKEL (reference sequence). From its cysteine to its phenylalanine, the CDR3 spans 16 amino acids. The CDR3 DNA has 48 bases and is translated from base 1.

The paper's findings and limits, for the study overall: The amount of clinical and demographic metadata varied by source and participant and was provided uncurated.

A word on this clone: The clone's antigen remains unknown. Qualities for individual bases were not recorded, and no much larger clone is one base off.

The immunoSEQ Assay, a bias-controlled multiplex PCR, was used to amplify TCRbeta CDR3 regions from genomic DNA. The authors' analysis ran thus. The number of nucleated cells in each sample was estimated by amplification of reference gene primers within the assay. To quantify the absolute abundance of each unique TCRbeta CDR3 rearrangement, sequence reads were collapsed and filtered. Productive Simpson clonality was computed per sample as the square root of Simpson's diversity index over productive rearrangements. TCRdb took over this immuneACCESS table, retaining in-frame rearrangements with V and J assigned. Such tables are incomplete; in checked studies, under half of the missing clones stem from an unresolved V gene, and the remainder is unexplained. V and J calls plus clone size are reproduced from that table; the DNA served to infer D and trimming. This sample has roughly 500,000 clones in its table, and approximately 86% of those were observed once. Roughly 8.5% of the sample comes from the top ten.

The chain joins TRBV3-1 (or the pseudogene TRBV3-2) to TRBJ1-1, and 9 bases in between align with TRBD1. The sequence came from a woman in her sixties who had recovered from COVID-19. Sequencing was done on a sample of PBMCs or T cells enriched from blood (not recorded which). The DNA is TGTGCCAGCAGCAACGACAGGGGGACCGGGAACACTGAAGCTTTCTTT. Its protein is CASSNDRGTGNTEAFF.